This TCR beta chain was profiled in a study of blood T cell repertoires in COVID-19. Per germline, CDR1 LGHDT and CDR2 YNNKEL (reference sequence). With V trimmed by 6 bases and J by 5 bases, 3 bases remained unmatched. The CDR3 covers 15 residues. TCRdb's copy holds only in-frame clones and misses some; the assay was immunoSEQ multiplex PCR. This sample carries roughly 90,000 clones, about 85% of them seen once, and the ten largest clones take under 3.5%. This receptor was taken from a woman of 80 years or more with COVID-19, enrolled during active disease. The material sequenced was peripheral blood. This sequence joins TRBV3-1 (or the pseudogene TRBV3-2) and TRBJ2-3; TRBD2 aligns across 15 bases. CDR3 in amino acids: CASRGLAGGIDTQYF. The CDR3 DNA reads as TGTGCCAGCAGGGGACTAGCGGGGGGTATAGATACGCAGTATTTT.